This T cell receptor beta chain is drawn from a study of STAT3 mutations in large granular lymphocyte leukemia. The study, taken as a whole, reports: In several patients, dominant TCR clone burden exceeded STAT3 mutant burden, suggesting STAT3 mutation arose secondarily. Every T-cell large granular lymphocyte leukemia patient had at least one immunodominant TCR beta clonotype. All newly emerging clones after therapy were STAT3 wild type.

This clone turned up a few times. The target antigen is unknown. Some clones are missing from TCRdb's copy, which holds only in-frame ones; the method was immunoSEQ multiplex PCR. This sample has 900 to 1,300 clones; roughly 53% occur once, and the top ten carry about half. The CDR3 spans 15 residues. V dropped 1 base and J dropped 4 bases, with 13 bases sitting between them. Germline CDR1 is LGHNA and CDR2 is YSLEER. The gene calls are TRBV4-3 and TRBJ1-2; D may be TRBD1 (5 bases). The origin of this receptor is a human donor with T large granular lymphocyte leukemia. Some clones in this sample may be carry-over from other donors' samples. The sample taken for sequencing was PBMCs. DNA for the CDR3: TGCGCCAGCAGCCAAGGGGCCCAGGGCTTCTATGGCTACACCTTC. This gives the protein CASSQGAQGFYGYTF.